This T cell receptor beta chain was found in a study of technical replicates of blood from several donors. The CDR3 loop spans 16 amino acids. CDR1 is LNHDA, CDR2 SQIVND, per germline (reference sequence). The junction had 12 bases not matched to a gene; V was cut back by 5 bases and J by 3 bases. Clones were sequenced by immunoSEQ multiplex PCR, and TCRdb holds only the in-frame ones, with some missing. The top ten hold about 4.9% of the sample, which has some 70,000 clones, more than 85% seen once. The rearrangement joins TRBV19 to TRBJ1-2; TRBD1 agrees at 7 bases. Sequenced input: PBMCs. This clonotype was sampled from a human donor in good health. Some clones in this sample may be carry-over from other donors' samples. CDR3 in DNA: TGTGCCAGTAGTCCTCCGGGACAGACAGACTACTATGGCTACACCTTC. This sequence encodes CASSPPGQTDYYGYTF.